Here is one TCR beta chain with its context. This record comes from a study of blood T cell repertoires in COVID-19. Study details: Sites across the United States, Italy and Spain contributed samples from acute and convalescent COVID-19.

V lost 5 bases and J lost 4; bases outside the gene matches: 10. The CDR3 totals 15 residues. The V gene's germline CDR1 is MDHEN and CDR2 SYDVKM. The table came from immunoSEQ multiplex PCR; TCRdb's copy has only in-frame clones and leaves some out. The sample shows hundreds of thousands of clones, about 89% of them seen only once. The rearrangement links TRBV28 to TRBJ1-1; 7 bases map to TRBD1. The sequence was collected from a woman in her twenties or thirties with COVID-19, enrolled during active disease. The sample taken for sequencing was peripheral blood. CDR3 coding DNA: TGTGCCAGCAGTCCACTGACAGGGTTGGGCACTGAAGCTTTCTTT. Translation gives CASSPLTGLGTEAFF.